The TCR beta chain described here comes from a study of PD-1 blockade in mismatch repair-deficient tumors. The wider study: Enrolled about 2012-2016, patients had progressing, pretreated mismatch repair-deficient cancers of approximately 13 types. Study-wide results and limits: Rapid post-treatment expansion, then contraction, generally preceding radiologic response, marked tumor-resident clones.

Every patient had mismatch repair deficiency by PCR or immunohistochemistry. TCRs were sequenced from a few patients responding to pembrolizumab. In regard to this clone: Its antigen remains unknown.

Profiled with immunoSEQ multiplex PCR; TCRdb holds only in-frame clones, not every one. The table includes some 51,000 clones, 81% detected once. Germline loops: CDR1 ENHRY, CDR2 SYGVKD. Deletions cut 2 bases from V and 6 bases from J, with 7 bases between. The CDR3 is made up of 12 amino acids. The sequencing used peripheral blood, collected roughly 20 weeks after starting pembrolizumab. The chain is built from TRBV10-3 and TRBJ1-2, with D possibly being TRBD1 (5 bases). The TCR originated in an adult with mismatch repair-deficient cancer. The CDR3 coding sequence is TGTGCCATCAGTGAGACGGGGGATGGCTACACCTTC. Amino acids: CAISETGDGYTF.